A selection of T cell receptor beta chains follows, all from one sample in a study of cytomegalovirus exposure and HLA in healthy donors. Sequencing used immunoSEQ multiplex PCR; TCRdb keeps in-frame clones, though not all of them. The repertoire holds roughly 180,000 clones, with around 72% as singletons. The sequencing input was PBMCs. These receptors originate from a female donor in good health and CMV-seronegative. CDR3s include the opening cysteine and the closing phenylalanine or tryptophan. The D gene is left open where the match is weak. Only some rows state a clone size, as once, few, many or a class for expanded clones.

-,TRBV2,-,TRBJ2-3,CASSPTSDTQYF,TGTGCCAGCAGCCCTACGTCGGATACGCAGTATTTT
-,TRBV5-1,-,TRBJ2-7,CASSVETGREQYF,TGCGCCAGCAGCGTCGAGACAGGCCGCGAGCAGTACTTC
-,TRBV11-2,TRBD1,TRBJ2-7,CASSLGTGVYEQYF,TGTGCCAGCAGCTTAGGGACAGGAGTGTACGAGCAGTACTTC
once,TRBV7-9,-,TRBJ1-1,CASSPTSNTEAFF,TGTGCCAGCAGCCCCACATCGAACACTGAAGCTTTCTTT
-,TRBV30,-,TRBJ1-1,CAWTQGTTEAFF,TGTGCCTGGACCCAGGGGACCACTGAAGCTTTCTTT
-,TRBV10-3,TRBD1,TRBJ1-1,CAIRPGQAPGTEAFF,TGTGCCATCAGACCTGGACAGGCCCCGGGCACTGAAGCTTTCTTT
-,TRBV11-3,TRBD1,TRBJ2-3,CASSKQGMGTDTQYF,TGTGCCAGCAGCAAACAGGGGATGGGCACAGATACGCAGTATTTT
-,TRBV28,-,TRBJ1-2,CASSPQGGGDYGYTF,TGTGCCAGCAGTCCACAGGGTGGTGGTGACTATGGCTACACCTTC
few,TRBV11-3,-,TRBJ2-1,CASSSGGYNEQFF,TGTGCCAGCAGCAGTGGCGGGTACAATGAGCAGTTCTTC
-,TRBV7-9,-,TRBJ1-1,CASSLEGGDTEAFF,TGTGCCAGCAGCTTAGAGGGGGGGGACACTGAAGCTTTCTTT
once,TRBV6-1,-,TRBJ2-6,CASNSQGAGANVLTF,TGTGCCAGCAACTCACAGGGTGCTGGGGCCAACGTCCTGACTTTC
-,TRBV6-6,TRBD1,TRBJ2-2,CASRRDSLNTGELFF,TGTGCCAGCAGGAGGGACAGCCTGAACACCGGGGAGCTGTTTTTT
few,TRBV27,TRBD1,TRBJ2-1,CASSPRGQGVGNEQFF,TGTGCCAGCAGCCCCCGGGGTCAGGGGGTGGGGAATGAGCAGTTCTTC
-,TRBV20-1,TRBD2,TRBJ2-5,CSASSGRGNYF,TGCAGTGCTAGCAGCGGGAGAGGGAATTACTTC
-,TRBV7-9,TRBD2,TRBJ2-1,CASSLAASGGVYNEQFF,TGTGCCAGCAGCTTAGCGGCTAGCGGGGGCGTCTACAATGAGCAGTTCTTC
-,TRBV28,TRBD1,TRBJ1-2,CASRSPQGVYGYTF,TGTGCCAGCAGGTCACCCCAGGGGGTCTATGGCTACACCTTC
-,TRBV5-5,TRBD1,TRBJ1-1,CASSGALQGAYTEAFF,TGTGCCAGCAGCGGCGCCTTACAGGGGGCTTACACTGAAGCTTTCTTT